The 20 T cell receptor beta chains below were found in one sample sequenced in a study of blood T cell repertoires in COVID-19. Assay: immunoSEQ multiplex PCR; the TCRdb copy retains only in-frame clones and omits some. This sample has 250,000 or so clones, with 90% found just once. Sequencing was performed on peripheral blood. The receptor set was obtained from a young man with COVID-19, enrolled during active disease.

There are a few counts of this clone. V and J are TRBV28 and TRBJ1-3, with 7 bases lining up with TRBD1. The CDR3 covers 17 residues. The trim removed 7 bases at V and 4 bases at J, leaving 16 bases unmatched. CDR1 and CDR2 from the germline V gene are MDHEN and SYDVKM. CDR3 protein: CASTDRWGGLRGNTIYF. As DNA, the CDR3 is TGTGCCAGCACGGACAGGTGGGGCGGCCTAAGGGGAAACACCATATATTTT.

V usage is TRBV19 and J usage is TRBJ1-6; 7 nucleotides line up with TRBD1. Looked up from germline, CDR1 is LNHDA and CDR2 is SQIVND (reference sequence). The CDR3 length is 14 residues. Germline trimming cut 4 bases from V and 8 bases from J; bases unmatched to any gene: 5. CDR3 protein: CASSTTGVDSPLHF. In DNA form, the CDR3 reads TGTGCCAGTAGTACCACAGGGGTGGATTCACCCCTCCACTTT.

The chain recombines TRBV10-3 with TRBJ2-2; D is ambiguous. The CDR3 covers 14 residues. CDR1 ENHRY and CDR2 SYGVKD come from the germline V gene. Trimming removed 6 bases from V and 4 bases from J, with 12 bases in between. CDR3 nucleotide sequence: TGTGCCATCAGCCTGCGAGGCTCCACCGGGGAGCTGTTTTTT. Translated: CAISLRGSTGELFF.

CDR3: CASSADRADTQYF. CDR3 bases: TGTGCCAGCAGCGCGGACAGGGCAGATACGCAGTATTTT. The chain uses TRBV11-1 and TRBJ2-3, with 8 bases matching TRBD1. This CDR3 contains 13 residues. With V trimmed by 5 bases and J by 4 bases, 2 bases remained unmatched. Per the germline V gene, CDR1 is SGHAT and CDR2 is FQDESV (reference sequence).

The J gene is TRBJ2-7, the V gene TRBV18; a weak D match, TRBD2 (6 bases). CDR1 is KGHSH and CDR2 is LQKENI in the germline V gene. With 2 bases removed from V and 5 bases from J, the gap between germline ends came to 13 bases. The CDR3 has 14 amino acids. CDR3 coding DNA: TGTGCCAGCTCACCAACCCGACTAGGTAACGAGCAGTACTTC. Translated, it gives CASSPTRLGNEQYF. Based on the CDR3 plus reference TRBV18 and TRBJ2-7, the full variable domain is NAGVMQNPRHLVRRRGQEARLRCSPMKGHSHVYWYRQLPEEGLKFMVYLQKENIIDESGMPKERFSAEFPKEGPSILRIQQVVRGDSAAYFCASSPTRLGNEQYFGPGTRLTVT.

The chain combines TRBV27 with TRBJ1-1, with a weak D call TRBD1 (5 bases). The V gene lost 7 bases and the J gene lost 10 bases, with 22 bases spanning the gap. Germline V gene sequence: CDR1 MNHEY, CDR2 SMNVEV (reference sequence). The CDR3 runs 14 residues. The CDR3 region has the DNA TGTGCCAGCAAAGTTCCCGGCGGGGGTGCGGTAGCTTTCTTT. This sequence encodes CASKVPGGGAVAFF.

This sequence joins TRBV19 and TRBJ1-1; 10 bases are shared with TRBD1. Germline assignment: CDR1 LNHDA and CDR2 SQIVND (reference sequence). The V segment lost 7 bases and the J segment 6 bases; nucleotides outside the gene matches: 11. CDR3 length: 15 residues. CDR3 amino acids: CASTRDRGISSEAFF. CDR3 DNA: TGTGCCAGTACCAGGGACAGGGGAATTTCATCTGAAGCTTTCTTT. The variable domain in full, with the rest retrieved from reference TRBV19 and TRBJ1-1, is DGGITQSPKYLFRKEGQNVTLSCEQNLNHDAMYWYRQDPGQGLRLIYYSQIVNDFQKGDIAEGYSVSREKKESFPLTVTSAQKNPTAFYLCASTRDRGISSEAFFGQGTRLTVV.

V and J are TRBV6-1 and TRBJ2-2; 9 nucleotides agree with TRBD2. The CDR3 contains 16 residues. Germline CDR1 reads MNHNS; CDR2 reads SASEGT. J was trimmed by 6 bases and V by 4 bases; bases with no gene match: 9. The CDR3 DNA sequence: TGTGCCAGCAGTGCCCGACTAGCGGCGGCCGCCGGGGAGCTGTTTTTT. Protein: CASSARLAAAAGELFF.

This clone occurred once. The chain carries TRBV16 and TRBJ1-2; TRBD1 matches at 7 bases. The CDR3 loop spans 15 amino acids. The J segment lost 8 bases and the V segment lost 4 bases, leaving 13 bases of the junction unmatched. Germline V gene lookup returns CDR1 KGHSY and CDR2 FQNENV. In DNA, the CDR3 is TGTGCCAGCAGCCCCAGGGGGGCGCCCCCGGAGGGCTACACCTTC. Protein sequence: CASSPRGAPPEGYTF.

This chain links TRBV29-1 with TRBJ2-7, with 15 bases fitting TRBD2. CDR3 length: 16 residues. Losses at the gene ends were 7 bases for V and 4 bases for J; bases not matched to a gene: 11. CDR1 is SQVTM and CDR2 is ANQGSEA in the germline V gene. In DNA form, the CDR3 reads TGCAGCGCTAATGATCTGGGACTAGCGGGAGGTTACGAGCAGTACTTC. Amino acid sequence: CSANDLGLAGGYEQYF.

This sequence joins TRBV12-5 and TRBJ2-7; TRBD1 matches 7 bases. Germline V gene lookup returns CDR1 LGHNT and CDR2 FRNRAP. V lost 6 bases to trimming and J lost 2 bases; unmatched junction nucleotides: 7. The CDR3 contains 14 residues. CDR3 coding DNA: TGTGCTAGTGGACAGGGGACCTTAACCTACGAGCAGTACTTC. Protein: CASGQGTLTYEQYF. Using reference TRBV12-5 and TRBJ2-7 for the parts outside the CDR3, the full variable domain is DARVTQTPRHKVTEMGQEVTMRCQPILGHNTVFWYRQTMMQGLELLAYFRNRAPLDDSGMPKDRFSAEMPDATLATLKIQPSEPRDSAVYFCASGQGTLTYEQYFGPGTRLTVT.

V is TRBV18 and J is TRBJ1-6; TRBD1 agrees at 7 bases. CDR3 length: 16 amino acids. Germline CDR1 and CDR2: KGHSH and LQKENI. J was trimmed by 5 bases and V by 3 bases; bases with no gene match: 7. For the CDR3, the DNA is TGTGCCAGCTCACCTTTCGACAGGGCTAATAATTCACCCCTCCACTTT. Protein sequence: CASSPFDRANNSPLHF.

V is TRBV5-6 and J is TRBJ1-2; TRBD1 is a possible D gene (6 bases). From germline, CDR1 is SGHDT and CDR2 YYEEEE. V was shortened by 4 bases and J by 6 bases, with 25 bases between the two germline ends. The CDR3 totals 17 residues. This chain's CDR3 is CASSPNRWTALSDGYTF. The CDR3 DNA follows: TGTGCCAGCAGCCCAAACCGCTGGACAGCCCTATCCGATGGCTACACCTTC.

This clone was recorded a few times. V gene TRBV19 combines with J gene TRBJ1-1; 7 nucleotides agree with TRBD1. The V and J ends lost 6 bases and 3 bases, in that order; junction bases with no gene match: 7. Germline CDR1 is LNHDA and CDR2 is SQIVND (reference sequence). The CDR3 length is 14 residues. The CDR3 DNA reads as TGTGCCAGTAGATACAGGGGATCGTACACTGAAGCTTTCTTT. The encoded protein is CASRYRGSYTEAFF.

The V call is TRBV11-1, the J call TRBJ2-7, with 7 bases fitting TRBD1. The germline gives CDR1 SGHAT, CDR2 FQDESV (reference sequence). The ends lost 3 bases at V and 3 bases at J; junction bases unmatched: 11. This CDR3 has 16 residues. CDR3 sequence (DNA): TGTGCCAGCAGCTTCGACAGGGCTCCACAGGTCTACGAGCAGTACTTC. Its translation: CASSFDRAPQVYEQYF.

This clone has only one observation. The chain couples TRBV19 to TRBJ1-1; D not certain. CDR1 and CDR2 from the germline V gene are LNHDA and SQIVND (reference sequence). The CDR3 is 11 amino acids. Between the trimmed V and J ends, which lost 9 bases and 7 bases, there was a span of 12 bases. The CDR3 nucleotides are TGTGCCAGGGAAGACTACTATGAAGCTTTCTTT. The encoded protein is CAREDYYEAFF.

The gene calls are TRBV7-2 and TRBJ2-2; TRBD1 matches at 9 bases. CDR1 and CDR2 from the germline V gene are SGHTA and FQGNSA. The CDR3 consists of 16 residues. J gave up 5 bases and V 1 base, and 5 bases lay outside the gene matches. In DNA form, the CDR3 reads TGTGCCAGCAGCTTAGGGGGGACAGGGTTTACCGGGGAGCTGTTTTTT. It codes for CASSLGGTGFTGELFF.

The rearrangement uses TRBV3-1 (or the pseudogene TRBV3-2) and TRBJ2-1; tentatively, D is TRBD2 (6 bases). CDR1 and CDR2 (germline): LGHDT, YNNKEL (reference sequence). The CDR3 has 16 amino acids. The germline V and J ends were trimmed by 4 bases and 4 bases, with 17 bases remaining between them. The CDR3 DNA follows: TGTGCCAGCAGCCCCGGGCCGGGGACTGCGTACAATGAGCAGTTCTTC. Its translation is CASSPGPGTAYNEQFF.

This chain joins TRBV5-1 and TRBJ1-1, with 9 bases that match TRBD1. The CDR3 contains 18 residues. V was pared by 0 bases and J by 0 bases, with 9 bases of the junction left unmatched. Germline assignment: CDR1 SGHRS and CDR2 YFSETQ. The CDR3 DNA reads TGCGCCAGCAGCTTGGTTCCTCCGGGACAGGGATTGAACACTGAAGCTTTCTTT. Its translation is CASSLVPPGQGLNTEAFF.

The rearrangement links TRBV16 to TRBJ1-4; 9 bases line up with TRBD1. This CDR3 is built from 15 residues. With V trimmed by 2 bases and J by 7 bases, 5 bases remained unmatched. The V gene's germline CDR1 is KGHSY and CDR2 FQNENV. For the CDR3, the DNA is TGTGCCAGCAGCCAACCGGGACAGGGAGGTGAAAAACTGTTTTTT. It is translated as CASSQPGQGGEKLFF. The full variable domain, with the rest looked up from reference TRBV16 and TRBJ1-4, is GEEVAQTPKHLVRGEGQKAKLYCAPIKGHSYVFWYQQVLKNEFKFLISFQNENVFDETGMPKERFSAKCLPNSPCSLEIQATKLEDSAVYFCASSQPGQGGEKLFFGSGTQLSVL.